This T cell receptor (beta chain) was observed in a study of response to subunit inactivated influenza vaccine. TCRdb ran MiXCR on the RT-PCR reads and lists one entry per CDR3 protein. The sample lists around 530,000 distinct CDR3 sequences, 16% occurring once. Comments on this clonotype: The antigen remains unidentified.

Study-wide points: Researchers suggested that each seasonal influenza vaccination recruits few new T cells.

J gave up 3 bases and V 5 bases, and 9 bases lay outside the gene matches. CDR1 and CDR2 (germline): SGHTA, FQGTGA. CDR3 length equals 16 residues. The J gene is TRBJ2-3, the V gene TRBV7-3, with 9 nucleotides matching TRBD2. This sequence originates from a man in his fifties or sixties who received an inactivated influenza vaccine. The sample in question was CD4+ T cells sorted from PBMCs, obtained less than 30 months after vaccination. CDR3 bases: TGTGCCAGCAGCCAAAGCGCGGGAGGGTTAACAGATACGCAGTATTTT. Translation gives CASSQSAGGLTDTQYF. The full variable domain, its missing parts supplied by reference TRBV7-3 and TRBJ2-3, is GAGVSQTPSNKVTEKGKYVELRCDPISGHTALYWYRQSLGQGPEFLIYFQGTGAADDSGLPNDRFFAVRPEGSVSTLKIQRTERGDSAVYLCASSQSAGGLTDTQYFGPGTRLTVL.